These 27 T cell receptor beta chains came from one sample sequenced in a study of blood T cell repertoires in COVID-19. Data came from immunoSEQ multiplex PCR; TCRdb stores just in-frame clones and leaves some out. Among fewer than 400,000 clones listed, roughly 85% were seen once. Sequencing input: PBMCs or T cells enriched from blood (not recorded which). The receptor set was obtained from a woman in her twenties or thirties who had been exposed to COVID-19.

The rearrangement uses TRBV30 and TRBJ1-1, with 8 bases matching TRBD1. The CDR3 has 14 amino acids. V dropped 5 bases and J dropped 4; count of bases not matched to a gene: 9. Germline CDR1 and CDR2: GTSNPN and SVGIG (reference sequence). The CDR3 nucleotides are TGTGCCTGGTGGACAGGGAATATGGGCACTGAAGCTTTCTTT. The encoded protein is CAWWTGNMGTEAFF.

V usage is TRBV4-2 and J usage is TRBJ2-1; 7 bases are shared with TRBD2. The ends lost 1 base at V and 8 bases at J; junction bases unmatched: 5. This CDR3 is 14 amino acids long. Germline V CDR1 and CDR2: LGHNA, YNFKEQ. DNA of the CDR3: TGTGCCAGCAGCCAAGGGGCAGGGAGGGATGAGCAGTTCTTC. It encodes CASSQGAGRDEQFF.

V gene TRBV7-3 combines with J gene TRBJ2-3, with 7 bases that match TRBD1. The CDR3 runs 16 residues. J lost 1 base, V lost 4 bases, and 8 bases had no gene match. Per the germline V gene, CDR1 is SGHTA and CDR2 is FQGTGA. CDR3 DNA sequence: TGTGCCAGCAGCTACCTAGGGGGCGCCGGCACAGATACGCAGTATTTT. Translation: CASSYLGGAGTDTQYF.

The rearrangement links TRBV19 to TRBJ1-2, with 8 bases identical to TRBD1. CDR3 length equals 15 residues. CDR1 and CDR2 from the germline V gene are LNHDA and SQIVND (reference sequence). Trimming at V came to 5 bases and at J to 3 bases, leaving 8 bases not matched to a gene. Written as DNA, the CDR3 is TGTGCCAGTAGTGTTTCTCAGGGGGCATACTATGGCTACACCTTC. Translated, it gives CASSVSQGAYYGYTF.

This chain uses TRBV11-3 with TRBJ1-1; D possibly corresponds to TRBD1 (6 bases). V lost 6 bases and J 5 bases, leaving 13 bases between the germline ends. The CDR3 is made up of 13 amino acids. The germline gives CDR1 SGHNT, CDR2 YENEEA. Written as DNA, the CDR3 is TGTGCCAGCAGACAAACAGGGAAAACTGAAGCTTTCTTT. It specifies CASRQTGKTEAFF.

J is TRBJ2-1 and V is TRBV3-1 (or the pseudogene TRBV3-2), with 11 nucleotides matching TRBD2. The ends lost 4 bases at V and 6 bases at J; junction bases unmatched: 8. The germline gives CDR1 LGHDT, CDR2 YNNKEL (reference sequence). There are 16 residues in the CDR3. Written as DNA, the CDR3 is TGTGCCAGCAGCCGCTATAGCGGGGGGGCGGTCAATGAGCAGTTCTTC. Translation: CASSRYSGGAVNEQFF.

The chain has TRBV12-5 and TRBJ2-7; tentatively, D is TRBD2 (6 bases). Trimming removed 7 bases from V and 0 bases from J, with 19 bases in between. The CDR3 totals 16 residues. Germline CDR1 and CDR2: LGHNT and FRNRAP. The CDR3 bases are TGTGCTAGTGCCCTAGCCAATGGGAGGAGCTCCTACGAGCAGTACTTC. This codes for CASALANGRSSYEQYF. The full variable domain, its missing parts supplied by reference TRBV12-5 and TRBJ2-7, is DARVTQTPRHKVTEMGQEVTMRCQPILGHNTVFWYRQTMMQGLELLAYFRNRAPLDDSGMPKDRFSAEMPDATLATLKIQPSEPRDSAVYFCASALANGRSSYEQYFGPGTRLTVT.

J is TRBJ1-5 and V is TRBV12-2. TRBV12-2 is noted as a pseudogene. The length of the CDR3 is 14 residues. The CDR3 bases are TGTGCAAGTCGCTTAGTTAGGGAGGCACAGCCCCAGCATTTT. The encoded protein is CASRLVREAQPQHF.

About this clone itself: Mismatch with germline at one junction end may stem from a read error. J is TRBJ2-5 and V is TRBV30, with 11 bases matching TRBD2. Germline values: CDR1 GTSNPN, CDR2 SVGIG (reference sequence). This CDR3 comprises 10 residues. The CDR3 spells CAWSLGLADF. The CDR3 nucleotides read TGTGCCTGGAGTCTGGGACTAGCGGACTTC.

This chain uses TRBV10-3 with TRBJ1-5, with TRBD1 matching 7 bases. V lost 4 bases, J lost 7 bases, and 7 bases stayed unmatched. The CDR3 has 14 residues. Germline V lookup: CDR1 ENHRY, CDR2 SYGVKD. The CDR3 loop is CAISGDRVEQPQHF. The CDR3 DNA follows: TGTGCCATCAGTGGTGACAGGGTTGAACAGCCCCAGCATTTT.

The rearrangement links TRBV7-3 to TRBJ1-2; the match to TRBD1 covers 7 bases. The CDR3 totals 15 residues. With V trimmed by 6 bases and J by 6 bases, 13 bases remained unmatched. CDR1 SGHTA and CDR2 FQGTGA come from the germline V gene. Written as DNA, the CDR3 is TGTGCCAGCAGACGACAGGGAGGCCCTTATAATGGCTACACCTTC. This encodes CASRRQGGPYNGYTF.

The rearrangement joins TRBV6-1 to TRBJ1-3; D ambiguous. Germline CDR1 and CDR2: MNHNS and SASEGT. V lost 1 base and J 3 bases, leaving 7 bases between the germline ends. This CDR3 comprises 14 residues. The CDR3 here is CASSEVESGNTIYF. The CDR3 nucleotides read TGTGCCAGCAGTGAAGTGGAGAGTGGAAACACCATATATTTT.

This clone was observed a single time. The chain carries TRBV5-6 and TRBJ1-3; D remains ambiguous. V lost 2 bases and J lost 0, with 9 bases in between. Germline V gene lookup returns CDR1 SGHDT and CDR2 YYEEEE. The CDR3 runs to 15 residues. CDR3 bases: TGTGCCAGCAGCTTTGGCATATCCTCTGGAAACACCATATATTTT. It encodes CASSFGISSGNTIYF. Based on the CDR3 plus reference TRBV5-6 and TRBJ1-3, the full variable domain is DAGVTQSPTHLIKTRGQQVTLRCSPKSGHDTVSWYQQALGQGPQFIFQYYEEEERQRGNFPDRFSGHQFPNYSSELNVNALLLGDSALYLCASSFGISSGNTIYFGEGSWLTVV.

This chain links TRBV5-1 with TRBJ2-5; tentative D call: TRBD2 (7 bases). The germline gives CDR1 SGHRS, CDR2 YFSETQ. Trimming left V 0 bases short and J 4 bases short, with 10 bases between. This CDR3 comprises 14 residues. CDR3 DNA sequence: TGCGCCAGCAGCTTGGGGCGGGGGCGAGAGACCCAGTACTTC. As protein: CASSLGRGRETQYF.

CDR3 amino acids: CASSFKSGSSYEQYF. The DNA of the CDR3 is TGTGCCAGCAGCTTCAAAAGCGGCTCTTCCTACGAGCAGTACTTC. V usage is TRBV7-2 and J usage is TRBJ2-7; D is possibly TRBD2 (5 bases). The CDR3 totals 15 residues. Trimming pared 3 bases from V and 1 base from J, leaving 13 bases between. Germline V gene data show CDR1 as SGHTA and CDR2 as FQGNSA.

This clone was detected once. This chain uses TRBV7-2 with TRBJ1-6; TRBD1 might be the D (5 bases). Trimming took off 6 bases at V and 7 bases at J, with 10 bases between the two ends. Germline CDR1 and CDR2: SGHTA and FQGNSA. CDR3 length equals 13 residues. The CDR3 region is CASRDAGNSPLHF. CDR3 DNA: TGTGCCAGCAGGGACGCAGGGAATTCACCCCTCCACTTT.

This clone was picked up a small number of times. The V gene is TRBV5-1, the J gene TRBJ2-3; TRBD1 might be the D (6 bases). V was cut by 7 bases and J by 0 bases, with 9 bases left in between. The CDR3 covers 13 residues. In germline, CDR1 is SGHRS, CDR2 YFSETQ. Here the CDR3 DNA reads TGCGCCAGCGGGGGCCTTAGCACAGATACGCAGTATTTT. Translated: CASGGLSTDTQYF.

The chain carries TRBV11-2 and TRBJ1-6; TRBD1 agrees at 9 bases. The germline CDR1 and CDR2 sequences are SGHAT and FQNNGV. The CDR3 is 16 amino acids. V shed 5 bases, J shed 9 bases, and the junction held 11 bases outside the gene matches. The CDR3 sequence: CASSRRMGQGSSPLHF. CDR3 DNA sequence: TGTGCCAGCAGCCGCAGAATGGGACAGGGTTCTTCACCCCTCCACTTT.

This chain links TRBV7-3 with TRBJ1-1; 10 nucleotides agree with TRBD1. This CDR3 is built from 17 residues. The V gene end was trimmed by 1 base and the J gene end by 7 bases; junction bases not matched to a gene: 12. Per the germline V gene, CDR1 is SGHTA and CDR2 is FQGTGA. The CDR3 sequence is CASSLKPLDRGLDEAFF. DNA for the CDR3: TGTGCCAGCAGCTTAAAACCTCTTGACAGGGGGCTGGATGAAGCTTTCTTT.

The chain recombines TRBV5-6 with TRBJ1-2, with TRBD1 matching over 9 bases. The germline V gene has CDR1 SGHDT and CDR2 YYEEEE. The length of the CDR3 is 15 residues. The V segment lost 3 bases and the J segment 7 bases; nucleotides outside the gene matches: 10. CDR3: CASSSNRGRLSGYTF. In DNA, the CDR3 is TGTGCCAGCAGCTCCAACAGGGGGCGCCTAAGTGGCTACACCTTC.

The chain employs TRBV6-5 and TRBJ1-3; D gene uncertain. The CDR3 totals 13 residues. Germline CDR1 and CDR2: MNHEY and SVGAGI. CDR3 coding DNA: TGTGCGACGACCCGGGGATCGGGAAACACCATATATTTT. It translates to CATTRGSGNTIYF.

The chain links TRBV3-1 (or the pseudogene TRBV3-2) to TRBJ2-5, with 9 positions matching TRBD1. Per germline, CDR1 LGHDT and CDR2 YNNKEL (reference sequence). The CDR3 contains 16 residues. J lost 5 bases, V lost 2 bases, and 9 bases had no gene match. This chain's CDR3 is CASSQFGQGPKETQYF. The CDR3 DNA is TGTGCCAGCAGCCAATTTGGACAGGGGCCTAAGGAGACCCAGTACTTC.

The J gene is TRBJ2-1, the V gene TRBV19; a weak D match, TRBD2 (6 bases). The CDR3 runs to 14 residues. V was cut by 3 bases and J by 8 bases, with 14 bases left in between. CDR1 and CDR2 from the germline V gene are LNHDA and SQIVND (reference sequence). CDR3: CASSIHGWGDEQFF. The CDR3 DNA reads TGTGCCAGTAGTATTCACGGATGGGGGGATGAGCAGTTCTTC. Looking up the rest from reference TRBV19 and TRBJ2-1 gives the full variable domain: DGGITQSPKYLFRKEGQNVTLSCEQNLNHDAMYWYRQDPGQGLRLIYYSQIVNDFQKGDIAEGYSVSREKKESFPLTVTSAQKNPTAFYLCASSIHGWGDEQFFGPGTRLTVL.

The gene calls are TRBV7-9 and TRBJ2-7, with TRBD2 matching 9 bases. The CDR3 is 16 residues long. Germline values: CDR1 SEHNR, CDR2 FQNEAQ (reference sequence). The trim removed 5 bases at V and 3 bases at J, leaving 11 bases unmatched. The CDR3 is CASSPSTASGNYEQYF. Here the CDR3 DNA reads TGTGCCAGCAGCCCTTCTACTGCTAGCGGGAACTACGAGCAGTACTTC.

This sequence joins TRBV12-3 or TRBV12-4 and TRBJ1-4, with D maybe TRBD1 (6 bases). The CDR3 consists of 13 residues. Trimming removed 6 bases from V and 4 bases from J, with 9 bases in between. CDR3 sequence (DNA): TGTGCCAGCAGGGGGGCAGGTAATGAAAAACTGTTTTTT. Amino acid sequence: CASRGAGNEKLFF.

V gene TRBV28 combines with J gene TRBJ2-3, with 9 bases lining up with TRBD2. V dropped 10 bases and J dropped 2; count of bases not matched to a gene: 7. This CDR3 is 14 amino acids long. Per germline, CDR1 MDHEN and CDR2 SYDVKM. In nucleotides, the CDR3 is TGTGCCACTTACCTAGCGGGATTCACAGATACGCAGTATTTT. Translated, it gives CATYLAGFTDTQYF.

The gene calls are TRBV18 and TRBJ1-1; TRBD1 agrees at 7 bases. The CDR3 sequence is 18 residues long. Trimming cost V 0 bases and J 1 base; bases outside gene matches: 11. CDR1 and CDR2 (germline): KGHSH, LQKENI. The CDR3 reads CASSPPSLRQGSNTEAFF. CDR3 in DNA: TGTGCCAGCTCACCACCGAGCCTGAGACAGGGATCGAACACTGAAGCTTTCTTT.